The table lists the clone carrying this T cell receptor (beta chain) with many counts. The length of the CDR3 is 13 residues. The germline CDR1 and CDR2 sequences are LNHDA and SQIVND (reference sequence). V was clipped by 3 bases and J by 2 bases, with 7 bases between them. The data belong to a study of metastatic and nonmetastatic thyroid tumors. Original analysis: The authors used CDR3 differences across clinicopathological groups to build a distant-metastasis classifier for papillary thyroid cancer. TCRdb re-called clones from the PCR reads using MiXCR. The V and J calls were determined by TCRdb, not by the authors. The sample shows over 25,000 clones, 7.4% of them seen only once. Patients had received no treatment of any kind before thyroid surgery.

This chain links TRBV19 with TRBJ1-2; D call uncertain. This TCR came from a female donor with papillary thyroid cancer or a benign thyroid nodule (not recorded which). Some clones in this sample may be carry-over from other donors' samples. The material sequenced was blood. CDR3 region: CASSMGRNYGYTF. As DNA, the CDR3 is TGTGCCAGTAGTATGGGCAGGAACTATGGCTACACCTTC.